This T cell receptor (beta chain) was identified in a study of blood T cell repertoires in COVID-19. Study-wide context: Acute-phase and convalescent COVID-19 samples originated in the United States, Italy and Spain. The analysed material was cDNA or gDNA that came from T cells, B-cell-depleted T cells, or PBMCs.

Sequencing was performed with immunoSEQ multiplex PCR; in TCRdb, only in-frame clones are kept and a portion is missing. Of some 140,000 clones listed, around 84% are singletons. Individuals aged about 18 to 90 years were recruited from fewer than 25 US areas. Each participant's cohort was designated according to participant-reported clinical history. There are a few counts of this clone. The germline gives CDR1 SGHAT, CDR2 FQNNGV. V shed 5 bases and J shed 6 bases, with 11 bases lying between them. CDR3 length: 13 amino acids. The clonotype comes from a man between 40 and 49 years old with acute COVID-19. The specimen sequenced was PBMCs or T cells enriched from blood (not recorded which). This chain connects TRBV11-2 to TRBJ1-5, with a possible D match to TRBD1 (6 bases). This CDR3 reads CASSLNRAQPQHF. For the CDR3, the DNA is TGTGCCAGCAGCCTTAACAGGGCTCAGCCCCAGCATTTT.